These 27 T cell receptor beta chains came from one sample sequenced in a study of T cell responses to AZD1222 COVID-19 vaccine. Generated by immunoSEQ multiplex PCR, the TCRdb table keeps only in-frame clones and is missing some. The repertoire has 120,000 to 150,000 clones, approximately 90% of them found once; the top ten carry approximately 4.5%. The sequencing used peripheral blood, collected on day 0 of AZD1222 vaccination. These receptors all come from an adult in good health.

The CDR3 DNA is TGTGCCAGCAGCTTAGAGGAGACACCCCTCCACTTT. Its protein product is CASSLEETPLHF. V gene TRBV7-2 combines with J gene TRBJ1-6; D unclear. V was clipped by 1 base and J by 11 bases, with 6 bases between them. CDR1 and CDR2 from the germline V gene are SGHTA and FQGNSA. The CDR3 has 12 residues.

The chain recombines TRBV27 with TRBJ1-3; D is ambiguous. The germline V gene has CDR1 MNHEY and CDR2 SMNVEV (reference sequence). The ends were cut back, 2 bases at V and 1 base at J, with 9 bases in the middle. The CDR3 runs to 15 residues. The CDR3 DNA sequence: TGTGCCAGCAGTTTAAGCGGCCGGTCTGGAAACACCATATATTTT. Translating gives CASSLSGRSGNTIYF.

The chain employs TRBV12-3 or TRBV12-4 and TRBJ1-2, with 7 nucleotides matching TRBD1. The V gene end was trimmed by 1 base and the J gene end by 8 bases; junction bases not matched to a gene: 4. CDR3 length equals 13 residues. CDR3 DNA sequence: TGTGCCAGCAGTTTAGTCCCAGGGGGGGGCTACACCTTC. Encoded protein: CASSLVPGGGYTF.

This clone appeared once. One junction end disagrees with the germline gene, perhaps due to a read error. The chain recombines TRBV7-7 with TRBJ2-2, with D perhaps matching TRBD2 (7 bases). Per the germline V gene, CDR1 is SSHAT and CDR2 is FNYEAQ (reference sequence). There are 15 residues in the CDR3. CDR3 sequence: CASRAGGQNTGELFF. The DNA for the CDR3 is TGTGCTAGCAGGGCCGGGGGGCAGAACACCGGGGAGCTGTTTTTT.

The genes are TRBV18 and TRBJ1-1, with TRBD1 as a possible D gene (5 bases). The CDR3 runs to 14 residues. Trimming cost V 4 bases and J 1 base, with 10 bases left between them. Germline CDR1 is KGHSH and CDR2 is LQKENI. The CDR3 sequence is CASSQGQGNTEAFF. Written as DNA, the CDR3 is TGTGCCAGCTCACAGGGGCAGGGGAACACTGAAGCTTTCTTT.

The chain combines TRBV27 with TRBJ2-7; perhaps TRBD2 as D (5 bases). The V and J ends lost 6 bases and 5 bases respectively, with 11 bases between them. From germline, CDR1 is MNHEY and CDR2 SMNVEV (reference sequence). This CDR3 spans 12 amino acids. The CDR3 DNA reads TGTGCCAGCAGCCCGCCGGGGAACGAGCAGTACTTC. It is translated as CASSPPGNEQYF.

The rearrangement joins TRBV27 to TRBJ2-2; 8 nucleotides align to TRBD1. The J segment lost 5 bases and the V segment lost 4 bases, leaving 12 bases of the junction unmatched. The CDR3 consists of 17 residues. CDR1 and CDR2 (germline): MNHEY, SMNVEV (reference sequence). CDR3 amino acids: CASSSARGTGKTGELFF. The CDR3, as DNA: TGTGCCAGCAGTTCAGCCCGGGGGACAGGAAAAACCGGGGAGCTGTTTTTT.

The genes are TRBV5-8 and TRBJ1-3; 8 bases align to TRBD1. Germline V CDR1 and CDR2: SGHTS, YDEGEE. V shed 1 base and J 1 base; nucleotides not matched to a gene: 4. The CDR3 has 16 residues. CDR3 in DNA: TGTGCCAGCAGCTTGTACAGGGGGTCGTCTGGAAACACCATATATTTT. As protein: CASSLYRGSSGNTIYF.

This clone was counted once. The V gene is TRBV5-6, the J gene TRBJ1-4; 7 bases fit TRBD1. With 4 bases clipped from V and 7 bases from J, the junction kept 7 bases outside the gene matches. Germline V lookup: CDR1 SGHDT, CDR2 YYEEEE. The CDR3 is 14 residues long. CDR3 amino acids: CASSLTQGGEKLFF. DNA for the CDR3: TGTGCCAGCAGCCTTACCCAGGGGGGTGAAAAACTGTTTTTT. The full variable domain, in which reference TRBV5-6 and TRBJ1-4 provide the parts outside the CDR3, is DAGVTQSPTHLIKTRGQQVTLRCSPKSGHDTVSWYQQALGQGPQFIFQYYEEEERQRGNFPDRFSGHQFPNYSSELNVNALLLGDSALYLCASSLTQGGEKLFFGSGTQLSVL.

V and J are TRBV28 and TRBJ1-2; perhaps TRBD1 as D (5 bases). The V gene lost 3 bases and the J gene lost 3 bases, with 14 bases spanning the gap. The length of the CDR3 is 15 residues. Per the germline V gene, CDR1 is MDHEN and CDR2 is SYDVKM. CDR3 coding DNA: TGTGCCAGCAGTTTTCAAGTAGTAGGGGACTATGGCTACACCTTC. Its protein product is CASSFQVVGDYGYTF.

The V and J genes are TRBV12-3 or TRBV12-4 and TRBJ2-7; D unclear. The CDR3 spans 11 residues. Trimming took 3 bases from V and 3 from J, leaving 3 bases between them. The CDR3 here is CASSFHYEQYF. The CDR3 coding sequence is TGTGCCAGCAGTTTCCACTACGAGCAGTACTTC.

This chain joins TRBV7-9 and TRBJ2-3; D call uncertain. The germline V gene has CDR1 SEHNR and CDR2 FQNEAQ (reference sequence). With 5 bases removed from V and 3 bases from J, the gap between germline ends came to 12 bases. This CDR3 comprises 14 residues. The CDR3 DNA sequence: TGTGCCAGCAGCGTAACAACCGGGACAGATACGCAGTATTTT. The encoded protein is CASSVTTGTDTQYF.

This chain connects TRBV4-2 to TRBJ2-5; D is possibly TRBD1 (5 bases). Germline loops: CDR1 LGHNA, CDR2 YNFKEQ. Trimming removed 0 bases from V and 5 bases from J, with 19 bases in between. The CDR3 is made up of 17 amino acids. The CDR3 DNA is TGTGCCAGCAGCCAAGATGTCAACAGGTTGATTCTGGAGACCCAGTACTTC. Encoded protein: CASSQDVNRLILETQYF.

The CDR3 here is CASLVPFPGDCLQGNQPQHF. CDR3 sequence (DNA): TGTGCCAGCTTAGTACCCTTCCCCGGAGATTGTTTGCAGGGCAATCAGCCCCAGCATTTT. This chain connects TRBV21-1 to TRBJ1-5. TRBV21-1 is annotated as a pseudogene. The CDR3 contains 20 residues.

By sample share, this clone is medium-sized. J is TRBJ1-4 and V is TRBV4-1, with D perhaps TRBD1 (6 bases). V was cut by 4 bases and J by 8 bases, with 17 bases left in between. The CDR3 length is 15 residues. CDR1 is MGHRA, CDR2 YSYEKL, per germline. CDR3 coding DNA: TGCGCCAGCAGCCTAATTCAGGGGTTGGGGGAAAAACTGTTTTTT. It yields the protein CASSLIQGLGEKLFF.

V and J are TRBV11-2 and TRBJ2-3; 10 nucleotides agree with TRBD1. Trimming removed 3 bases from V and 8 bases from J; junction bases left unmatched: 8. This CDR3 has 15 residues. Germline loops: CDR1 SGHAT, CDR2 FQNNGV. The CDR3 DNA follows: TGTGCCAGCAGCTTGGGGGACAGGGGCAAAGGTACGCAGTATTTT. Translated, it gives CASSLGDRGKGTQYF.

V usage is TRBV19 and J usage is TRBJ1-5; no definite D call. V was shortened by 1 base and J by 0 bases, with 7 bases between the two germline ends. The CDR3 totals 15 residues. Germline CDR1 reads LNHDA; CDR2 reads SQIVND (reference sequence). The CDR3 nucleotides read TGTGCCAGTAGTATAGCCTTCTATAGCAATCAGCCCCAGCATTTT. Translating gives CASSIAFYSNQPQHF.

The chain links TRBV5-1 to TRBJ2-7; D remains ambiguous. Germline loops: CDR1 SGHRS, CDR2 YFSETQ. The V end was cut by 4 bases, the J end by 0 bases, with 11 bases between. This CDR3 is 14 amino acids long. The CDR3 nucleotides are TGCGCCAGCAGCAGAATCGAACACTCCTACGAGCAGTACTTC. Residues: CASSRIEHSYEQYF.

The chain has TRBV5-1 and TRBJ2-3; no clear D gene. Per germline, CDR1 SGHRS and CDR2 YFSETQ. Trimming cost V 5 bases and J 2 bases, with 9 bases left between them. The CDR3 loop spans 13 amino acids. The CDR3, as DNA: TGCGCCAGCAGGGACGGGCCCACAGATACGCAGTATTTT. Residues: CASRDGPTDTQYF.

The CDR3 nucleotides are TGTGCCAGCAGCTTCGGGACCACTGAAGCTTTCTTT. Encoded protein: CASSFGTTEAFF. This chain links TRBV7-9 with TRBJ1-1; maybe TRBD1 (5 bases). The CDR3 is 12 amino acids. Germline V gives CDR1 SEHNR, CDR2 FQNEAQ (reference sequence). The ends were cut back, 3 bases at V and 4 bases at J, with 6 bases in the middle.

The rearrangement uses TRBV4-2 and TRBJ1-1, with 10 nucleotides matching TRBD1. This CDR3 comprises 16 residues. Germline V gives CDR1 LGHNA, CDR2 YNFKEQ. The junction had 11 bases not matched to a gene; V was cut back by 4 bases and J by 6 bases. CDR3 sequence: CASSREGQGSLAEAFF. In DNA form, the CDR3 reads TGTGCCAGCAGCCGGGAGGGACAGGGGTCTTTGGCTGAAGCTTTCTTT.

This chain links TRBV4-1 with TRBJ2-3; either TRBD1 or TRBD2 may fit D (5 bases each). The V end lost 3 bases, the J end lost 0 bases, and 16 bases lay between the germline ends. CDR1 MGHRA and CDR2 YSYEKL come from the germline V gene. This CDR3 has 17 amino acids. The DNA of the CDR3 is TGCGCCAGCAGCCAGGGACGGTCTTCCCCTAGCACAGATACGCAGTATTTT. Residues: CASSQGRSSPSTDTQYF.

V usage is TRBV6-5 and J usage is TRBJ2-5; D ambiguous. Germline assignment: CDR1 MNHEY and CDR2 SVGAGI. Between the trimmed V and J ends, which lost 4 bases and 5 bases, there was a span of 11 bases. The CDR3 covers 13 residues. CDR3 loop: CASSSNLGETQYF. In DNA, the CDR3 is TGTGCCAGCAGTTCCAACCTGGGGGAGACCCAGTACTTC.

This clone was observed a single time. The chain recombines TRBV5-1 with TRBJ1-2, with 7 bases identical to TRBD1. The CDR3 is 15 amino acids. Germline-derived CDR1 and CDR2 are SGHRS and YFSETQ. Unmatched junction bases numbered 8, after V lost 4 bases and J lost 2 bases. The CDR3 protein is CASSHETGDNYGYTF. In DNA, the CDR3 is TGCGCCAGCAGCCATGAAACAGGGGACAACTATGGCTACACCTTC.

This chain uses TRBV6-2 or TRBV6-3 with TRBJ2-3, with 11 bases matching TRBD2. This CDR3 is built from 22 residues. Per the germline V gene, CDR1 is MNHEY and CDR2 is SVGEGT. Trimming at V came to 6 bases and at J to 0 bases, leaving 23 bases not matched to a gene. The CDR3 bases are TGTGCCAGCAGCCCACAGGGAGAGGGACTAGCGGATAAGTTATCTAGCACAGATACGCAGTATTTT. This sequence encodes CASSPQGEGLADKLSSTDTQYF.

The sample holds one count of this clone. This chain connects TRBV29-1 to TRBJ1-5; maybe TRBD1 (5 bases). Germline V gives CDR1 SQVTM, CDR2 ANQGSEA. V shed 4 bases and J shed 2 bases, with 9 bases lying between them. The CDR3 has 13 amino acids. This CDR3 is CSVVWGGNQPQHF. CDR3 in DNA: TGCAGCGTTGTTTGGGGGGGCAATCAGCCCCAGCATTTT. The full variable domain, in which reference TRBV29-1 and TRBJ1-5 provide the parts outside the CDR3, is SAVISQKPSRDICQRGTSLTIQCQVDSQVTMMFWYRQQPGQSLTLIATANQGSEATYESGFVIDKFPISRPNLTFSTLTVSNMSPEDSSIYLCSVVWGGNQPQHFGDGTRLSIL.

The chain links TRBV10-3 to TRBJ1-5; the D gene is possibly TRBD1 (5 bases). This CDR3 spans 20 amino acids. Germline CDR1 and CDR2: ENHRY and SYGVKD. The germline V and J ends were trimmed by 0 bases and 2 bases, with 23 bases remaining between them. The CDR3 DNA follows: TGTGCCATCAGTGAGTCTCTTTGGAGCAGGGATGTAGTGGGCAATCAGCCCCAGCATTTT. This codes for CAISESLWSRDVVGNQPQHF.